This T cell receptor (beta chain) comes out of a study of T and B cells in COVID-19 patients. Multiplex PCR with BIOMED2 TRB-A/B primer pools amplified TRB rearrangements. TCRdb re-called the multiplex PCR reads with MiXCR, one entry per CDR3 protein. This sample carries around 16,000 distinct CDR3 sequences, around a quarter of them seen once, and the ten largest clones take about 3%. General study findings and limits: At recovery TRB diversity and richness exceeded healthy donors, after highly clonal active COVID-19 repertoires. Blood from mildly ill patients while symptomatic, and early samples from severe cases, were scarce.

Each TRB amplification used about 250-550 ng of genomic DNA from blood. This clonotype was seen a handful of times. Its antigen is unidentified. The source is a human donor who had recovered from COVID-19. Input material: blood.

CDR3 coding DNA: TGTGCCAGCAGGTGGACAGGGTTCGAGCAGTACTTC. Protein sequence: CASRWTGFEQYF. The chain is built from TRBV6-1 and TRBJ2-7, with TRBD1 matching 8 bases. From germline, CDR1 is MNHNS and CDR2 SASEGT. The CDR3 length is 12 residues. The V and J ends lost 6 bases and 6 bases, in that order; junction bases with no gene match: 4.